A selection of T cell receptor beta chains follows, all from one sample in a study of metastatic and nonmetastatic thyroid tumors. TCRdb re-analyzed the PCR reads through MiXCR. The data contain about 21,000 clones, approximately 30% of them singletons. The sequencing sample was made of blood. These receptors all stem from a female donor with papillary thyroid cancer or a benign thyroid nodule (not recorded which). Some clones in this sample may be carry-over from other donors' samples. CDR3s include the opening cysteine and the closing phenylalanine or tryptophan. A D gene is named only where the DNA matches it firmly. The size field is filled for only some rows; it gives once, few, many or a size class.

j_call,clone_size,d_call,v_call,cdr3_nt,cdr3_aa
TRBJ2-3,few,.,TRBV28,TGTGCCAGCAGTACCCGGACAGTGGGCGCAGATACGCAGTATTTC,CASSTRTVGADTQYF
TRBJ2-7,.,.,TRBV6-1,TGTGCCAGCAGTTTTACGGGCCCACGCTACGAGCAGTACTTC,CASSFTGPRYEQYF
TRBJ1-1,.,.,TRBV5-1,TGCGCCAGCAGCCCAAGCCCCGGAGCTGAAGCTTTCTTT,CASSPSPGAEAFF
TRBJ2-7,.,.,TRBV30,TGTGCCTGGGCGGGAACCGGACACTACGAGCAGTACTTC,CAWAGTGHYEQYF
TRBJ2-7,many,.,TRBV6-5,TGTGCCAGCAGTTACAGCTTTGTGTCCCACGAGCAGTACTTC,CASSYSFVSHEQYF
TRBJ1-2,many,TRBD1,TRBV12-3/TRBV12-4,TGTGCCAGCAGTTTAGGAGGGGGCGACTATGGCTACACCTTC,CASSLGGGDYGYTF
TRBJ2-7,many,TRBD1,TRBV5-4,TGTGCCAGCAGCTTGCCGACAGGGGGCGAGGAGCAGTACTTC,CASSLPTGGEEQYF
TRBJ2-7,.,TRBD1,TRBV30,TGTGCCTGGAGGGGGGCCGGGACAGGGACCTACGAGCAGTACTTC,CAWRGAGTGTYEQYF
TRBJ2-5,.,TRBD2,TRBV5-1,TGTGCCAGCAGCCAAGGCACCGGGTCCCAGGGAGGGTCCCAGTACTTC,CASSQGTGSQGGSQYF
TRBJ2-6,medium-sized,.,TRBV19,TGTGCCACCTCTTCTAGTAATGGGGCCAACGTCCTGACTTTC,CATSSSNGANVLTF
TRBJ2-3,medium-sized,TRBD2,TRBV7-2,TGTGCCAGCAGCCAACGACTAGCGACACAACGTACGCAGTATTTT,CASSQRLATQRTQYF
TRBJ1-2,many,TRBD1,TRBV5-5,TGTGCCAGCAGCTTAGAGCAGGGGGGCCCTTATGGCTACACCTTC,CASSLEQGGPYGYTF
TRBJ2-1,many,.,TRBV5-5,TGTGCCAGCAGCCTACTTGCCGGGATCTCCAATGAGCAGTTCTTC,CASSLLAGISNEQFF
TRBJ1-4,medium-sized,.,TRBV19,TGTGCCAGTAGTATAGGCAGCTCCAATGAAAAACTGTTTTTT,CASSIGSSNEKLFF
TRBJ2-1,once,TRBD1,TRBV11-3,TGTGCCAGCAGCTTAGGACAGGGGTTTAATGAGCAGTTCTTC,CASSLGQGFNEQFF
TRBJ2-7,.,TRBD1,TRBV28,TGTGCCAGCATCCAGGGGGCCCGCAACGAGCAGTACTTC,CASIQGARNEQYF
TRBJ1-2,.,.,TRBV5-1,TGCGCCAGCAGCCCCGTGGGGGTGGCTAACTATGGCTACACCTTC,CASSPVGVANYGYTF
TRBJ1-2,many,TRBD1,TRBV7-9,TGTGCCAGCAGCGTACAACGGGGGACAGGGGGTGTTGGCTACACCTTC,CASSVQRGTGGVGYTF
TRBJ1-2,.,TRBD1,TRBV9,TGTGCCAGCAAGGGGGCGAGTGGCTACACCTTC,CASKGASGYTF
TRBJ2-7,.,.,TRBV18,TGTGCCAGCTCAACCGAACTCTACGAGCAGTACTTC,CASSTELYEQYF
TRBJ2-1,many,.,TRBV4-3,TGCGCCAGCAGCCAAGAGGTCGTCAGGCACCGCGAGCAGTTCTTC,CASSQEVVRHREQFF
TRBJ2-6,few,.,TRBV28,TGTGCCAGCAGTTTTCAAGGAGTAGGGTGGAATGGGGCCAACGTCCTGACTTTC,CASSFQGVGWNGANVLTF
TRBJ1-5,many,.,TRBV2,TGTGCCAGCCGTAGGGCAGGAGGGGATCAGCCCCAGCATTTT,CASRRAGGDQPQHF
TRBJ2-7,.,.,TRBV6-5,TGTGCCAGCAGTTCACCCCCGGACTCCTACGAGCAGTACTTC,CASSSPPDSYEQYF
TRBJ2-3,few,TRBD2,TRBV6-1,TGTGCCAGCAGTGAGGCGAACGCGGGAGGGCGGCATACGCAGTATTTT,CASSEANAGGRHTQYF
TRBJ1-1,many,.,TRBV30,TGTGCCTGGAGTTGGCCCGGGAACACTGAAGCTTTCTTT,CAWSWPGNTEAFF
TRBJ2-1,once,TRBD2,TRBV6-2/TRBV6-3,TGTGCCAGGAAAGCAACTAGCGGGTGGAACAATGAGCAGGTCTTC,CARKATSGWNNEQVF
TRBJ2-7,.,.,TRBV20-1,TGCAGTGCTGCAGTAGAAGTCACCTACGAGCAGTACTTC,CSAAVEVTYEQYF
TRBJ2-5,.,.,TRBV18,TGTGCCAGCTCACCACAGGGGGTACGCGGCGAGACCCAGTACTTC,CASSPQGVRGETQYF
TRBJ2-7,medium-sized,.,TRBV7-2,TGTGCCAGCAGCTCCGCAGGGACAAATACCTACGAGCAGTACTTC,CASSSAGTNTYEQYF
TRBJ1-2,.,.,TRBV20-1,TGCAGTGCTAGTATGACGATGGGGAACTATGGCTACACCTTC,CSASMTMGNYGYTF
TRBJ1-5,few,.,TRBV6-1,TGTGCCAGCAGTGAAGCGTGGGATCAGCCCCAGCATTTT,CASSEAWDQPQHF
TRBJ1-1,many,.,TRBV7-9,TGTGCCAGCAGCTTGACGGACAAAGCTTTCTTT,CASSLTDKAFF
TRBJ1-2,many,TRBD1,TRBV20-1,TGCAGTGCTTCACAGGGGGCTGGAGATGGCTACACCTTC,CSASQGAGDGYTF
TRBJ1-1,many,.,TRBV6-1,TGTGCCAGCTATTCCGACAGAATGAACACTGAAGCTTTCTTT,CASYSDRMNTEAFF
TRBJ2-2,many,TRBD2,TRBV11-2,TGTGCCAGCAGCTTAGAGCTAGCGGGAGTGACCGGGGAGCTGTTTTTT,CASSLELAGVTGELFF
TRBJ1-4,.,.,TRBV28,TGTGCCAGCCGTTTTACGGGAGAGATTGACAAACTGTTTTTT,CASRFTGEIDKLFF
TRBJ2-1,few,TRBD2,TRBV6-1,TGTACCAGCACCCCGGGACTAGCGGACAATGAGCAGTTCTTC,CTSTPGLADNEQFF
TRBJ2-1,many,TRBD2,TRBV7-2,TGTGCCAGCAGCGTAAGCGGGAGTGATTCCAATGAGCAGTTCTTC,CASSVSGSDSNEQFF
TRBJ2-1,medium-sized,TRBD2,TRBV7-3,TGTGCCAGCAGTCTAACCCCCTATCCAGGACTAGCTTTCAATGAGCAGTTCTTC,CASSLTPYPGLAFNEQFF
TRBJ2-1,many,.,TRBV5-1,TGCGCCAGCAGCTTGGCCCCAGCTGGGGATGAGCAGTTCTTC,CASSLAPAGDEQFF
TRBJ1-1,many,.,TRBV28,TGTGCCAGCAGTATCCCGACAGTAGTCAGTGAAGCTTTCTTT,CASSIPTVVSEAFF
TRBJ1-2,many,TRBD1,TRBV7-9,TGTGCCAGCAGTCCCACGTTCCTAGGACAGGGGAGTTTGAGCTATGGCTACACCTTC,CASSPTFLGQGSLSYGYTF
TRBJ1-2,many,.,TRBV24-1,TGTGCCACCAGTGATTTTGGGCGGAGCGGCTACACCTTC,CATSDFGRSGYTF
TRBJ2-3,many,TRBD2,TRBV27,TGTGCCAGTATAGCGGGGGGCAAAGATACGCAGTATTTT,CASIAGGKDTQYF
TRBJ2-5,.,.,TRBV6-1,TGTGCCAGCAGTGTGGCACGGGGGACCCAAGAGACCCAGTACTTC,CASSVARGTQETQYF
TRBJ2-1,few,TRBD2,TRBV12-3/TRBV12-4,TGTGCCAGCAGTTTAGCGTGGGAAACGGGAGGCTCCTACAATGAGCAGTTCTTC,CASSLAWETGGSYNEQFF
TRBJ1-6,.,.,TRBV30,TGTGCCTGGAAACCGGGACATGACCGGTCACCCCTCCACTTT,CAWKPGHDRSPLHF
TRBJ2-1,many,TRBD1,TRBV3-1,TGTGCCAGCAGCCCCAAGCGTGGACAGGGGGCGAGGTGGTTAGGAGAGCAGTTCTTC,CASSPKRGQGARWLGEQFF
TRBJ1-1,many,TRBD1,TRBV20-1,TGCAGTGCTACACCAGGGGGCGCGGGGGACACTGAAGCTTTCTTT,CSATPGGAGDTEAFF
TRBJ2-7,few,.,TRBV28,TGTGCCAGCGGTTTTTTTACCGAGCAGTACTTC,CASGFFTEQYF
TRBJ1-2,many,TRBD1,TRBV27,TGTGCCAGCAGGACAGGGTACGGCTACACCTTC,CASRTGYGYTF
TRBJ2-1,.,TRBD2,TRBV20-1,TGCAGTGCTAGCGAAACTAGCGGGAGGGCCTACAATGAGCAGTTATTC,CSASETSGRAYNEQLF
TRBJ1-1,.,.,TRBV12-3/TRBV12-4,TGTGCCAGCAGTTTACGCATGCACACTGAAGCTTTCTTT,CASSLRMHTEAFF
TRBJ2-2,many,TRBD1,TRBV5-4,TGTGCCAGCAGCCCAGGACAGGTTAGCACCGGGGAGCTGTTTTTT,CASSPGQVSTGELFF
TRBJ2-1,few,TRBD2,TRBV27,TGTGCCAGCAGGGTAGGGAGGGGCTCCTACAATGAGCAGTTCTTC,CASRVGRGSYNEQFF
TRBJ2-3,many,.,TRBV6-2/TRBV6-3,TGTGCCAGCAGACAGAATCTAAGAACAGATACGCAGTATTTT,CASRQNLRTDTQYF
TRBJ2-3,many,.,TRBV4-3,TGCGCCAGCAGCCAAGATCACGGGGCTAGCACAGATACGCAGTATTTT,CASSQDHGASTDTQYF
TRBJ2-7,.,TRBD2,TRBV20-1,TGCAGTGGGGAGGGGTTTACCTACGAGCAGTACTTC,CSGEGFTYEQYF